Each of the 32 T cell receptor beta chains below was sequenced from the same sample in a study of beta chain features in type 1 diabetes. TCRB transcripts that were expressed got sequenced, as all of the isolated RNA had been reverse transcribed. Sequencing was performed with immunoSEQ multiplex PCR; in TCRdb, only in-frame clones are kept and a portion is missing. The sample has 620,000 or so clones, roughly 16% seen once. The sequencing sample was made of naive CD4+ T cells from blood. The receptors originated from a man aged 18 to 29 in good health.

The table lists this clone with a few counts. This sample also contains other DNA sequences that code for the same CDR3. V gene TRBV7-2 combines with J gene TRBJ2-5; TRBD1 matches 7 bases. Looked up from germline, CDR1 is SGHTA and CDR2 is FQGNSA. This CDR3 region has 13 residues. The trim removed 5 bases at V and 2 bases at J, leaving 2 bases unmatched. The DNA of the CDR3 is TGTGCCAGCAGCCGGGACAGACAAGAGACCCAGTACTTC. This codes for CASSRDRQETQYF. The full variable domain, with the rest looked up from reference TRBV7-2 and TRBJ2-5, is GAGVSQSPSNKVTEKGKDVELRCDPISGHTALYWYRQSLGQGLEFLIYFQGNSAPDKSGLPSDRFSAERTGGSVSTLTIQRTQQEDSAVYLCASSRDRQETQYFGPGTRLLVL.

The rearrangement links TRBV28 to TRBJ1-5; D may be TRBD1 (5 bases). Germline CDR1 is MDHEN and CDR2 is SYDVKM. Between the trimmed V and J ends, which lost 6 bases and 3 bases, there was a span of 9 bases. The CDR3 is 13 amino acids. The CDR3: CASRRGPNQPQHF. The CDR3, as DNA: TGTGCCAGCAGGCGGGGACCCAATCAGCCCCAGCATTTT.

This clone was observed a few times. The V call is TRBV5-6, the J call TRBJ2-3; tentative D call: TRBD1 (6 bases). Deletions cut 2 bases from V and 2 bases from J, with 12 bases between. Germline assignment: CDR1 SGHDT and CDR2 YYEEEE. This CDR3 is built from 15 residues. The CDR3 reads CASSFGQTYTDTQYF. In DNA form, the CDR3 reads TGTGCCAGCAGCTTCGGACAGACCTACACAGATACGCAGTATTTT.

There are a few counts of this clone. The chain carries TRBV7-2 and TRBJ1-1, with 7 bases aligning to TRBD1. The CDR3 runs 13 residues. J lost 7 bases, V lost 0 bases, and 2 bases had no gene match. CDR1 SGHTA and CDR2 FQGNSA come from the germline V gene. The CDR3 protein is CASSLARDSEAFF. The DNA for the CDR3 is TGTGCCAGCAGCTTAGCGAGGGACAGTGAAGCTTTCTTT.

The V gene is TRBV12-5, the J gene TRBJ2-1, with D possibly being TRBD1 or TRBD2 (5 bases each). CDR1 and CDR2 from the germline V gene are LGHNT and FRNRAP. The CDR3 spans 13 residues. V was trimmed by 7 bases and J by 9 bases, leaving 16 bases between them. CDR3 sequence (DNA): TGTGCTAGTGCCAATGAGGGGCGAGGTGAGCAGTTCTTC. Its translation is CASANEGRGEQFF.

A few counts support this clone. The V gene is TRBV5-1, the J gene TRBJ1-2, with D uncertain. In germline, CDR1 is SGHRS, CDR2 YFSETQ. V dropped 0 bases and J dropped 4 bases, with 7 bases sitting between them. The CDR3 is 13 residues long. DNA of the CDR3: TGCGCCAGCAGCTTGGACAGCGCCTATGGCTACACCTTC. Translated: CASSLDSAYGYTF.

The chain links TRBV6-1 to TRBJ1-1; D is undetermined. Trimming cost V 3 bases and J 7 bases, with 6 bases left between them. CDR3 size: 11 residues. CDR1 and CDR2 from the germline V gene are MNHNS and SASEGT. The CDR3 DNA reads as TGTGCCAGCAGTGAGTTCCTTGAAGCTTTCTTT. Protein product: CASSEFLEAFF.

This clone was seen only a few times. The gene calls are TRBV11-2 and TRBJ2-1, with D maybe TRBD2 (6 bases). CDR1 is SGHAT and CDR2 is FQNNGV in the germline V gene. The CDR3 length is 12 residues. V gave up 1 base and J gave up 10 bases, with 8 bases separating them. The CDR3 is CASSLARGEQFF. For the CDR3, the DNA is TGTGCCAGCAGCTTAGCACGGGGGGAGCAGTTCTTC.

CDR3 in amino acids: CAITLGTSGSNEQFF. The CDR3 DNA follows: TGTGCCATCACCTTAGGGACTAGCGGGAGCAATGAGCAGTTCTTC. The gene calls are TRBV10-3 and TRBJ2-1; TRBD2 matches at 14 bases. This CDR3 has 15 residues. The junction had 5 bases not matched to a gene; V was cut back by 7 bases and J by 6 bases. Germline V gives CDR1 ENHRY, CDR2 SYGVKD.

J is TRBJ2-1 and V is TRBV23-1, with D possibly being TRBD1 or TRBD2 (5 bases each). TRBV23-1 is annotated as an ORF whose role is uncertain. The CDR3 has 17 residues. Trimming took off 0 bases at V and 7 bases at J, with 19 bases between the two ends. CDR3 region: CASSQSALVRGKNEQFF. Written as DNA, the CDR3 is TGCGCCAGCAGTCAATCCGCCCTCGTGAGGGGAAAGAATGAGCAGTTCTTC.

This clone showed up just a few times. V gene TRBV19 combines with J gene TRBJ2-2; the D call may be TRBD1 or TRBD2 (5 bases each). There are 16 residues in the CDR3. Germline CDR1 LNHDA, CDR2 SQIVND (reference sequence). The ends were cut back, 3 bases at V and 3 bases at J, with 14 bases in the middle. CDR3 DNA sequence: TGTGCCAGTAGTATTAAGATGGGGACGTACACCGGGGAGCTGTTTTTT. Its protein product is CASSIKMGTYTGELFF.

This clone has only a few counts. This chain uses TRBV25-1 with TRBJ1-6; D possibly corresponds to TRBD1 (5 bases). Germline V gives CDR1 MGHDK, CDR2 SYGVNS. The CDR3 is made up of 13 amino acids. Trimming left V 4 bases short and J 5 bases short, with 6 bases between. The DNA of the CDR3 is TGTGCCAGCAGTGTGGGGGATAATTCACCCCTCCACTTT. Translation: CASSVGDNSPLHF.

The chain carries TRBV28 and TRBJ2-5; D perhaps matches TRBD2 (6 bases). The CDR3 consists of 14 residues. V was trimmed by 6 bases and J by 5 bases, leaving 16 bases between them. In germline, CDR1 is MDHEN, CDR2 SYDVKM. The CDR3 nucleotides read TGTGCCAGCAGCCGGACTACTTCGCGGGAGACCCAGTACTTC. Translating gives CASSRTTSRETQYF.

This sequence joins TRBV5-1 and TRBJ2-3; TRBD1 or TRBD2 may be the D gene (5 bases each). Trimming shortened V by 0 bases and J by 2 bases, and 13 bases separated the two germline ends. Germline V gene lookup returns CDR1 SGHRS and CDR2 YFSETQ. The CDR3 consists of 16 residues. The CDR3 nucleotides are TGCGCCAGCAGCTTGGGGGCAGGGAGCCCCACAGATACGCAGTATTTT. This gives the protein CASSLGAGSPTDTQYF.

The table lists this clone with a few counts. The rearrangement uses TRBV20-1 and TRBJ2-7, with 8 bases fitting TRBD1. With 4 bases clipped from V and 8 bases from J, the junction kept 4 bases outside the gene matches. Per germline, CDR1 DFQATT and CDR2 SNEGSKA (reference sequence). The CDR3 totals 11 residues. CDR3 protein: CSAKGQGQQYF. CDR3 coding DNA: TGCAGTGCTAAAGGACAGGGTCAGCAGTACTTC.

On this clone: This sample includes further DNA sequences coding for the same CDR3. This chain links TRBV5-4 with TRBJ1-2, with 9 bases aligning to TRBD1. This CDR3 is 14 amino acids long. V lost 4 bases and J lost 4; bases outside the gene matches: 5. Germline values: CDR1 SGHNT, CDR2 YYREEE (reference sequence). CDR3: CASSPGQGSYGYTF. In DNA form, the CDR3 reads TGTGCCAGCAGCCCCGGACAGGGGAGCTATGGCTACACCTTC.

This clone was counted ten times or more. The rearrangement links TRBV10-3 to TRBJ2-4, with TRBD2 identical over 9 bases. Looked up from germline, CDR1 is ENHRY and CDR2 is SYGVKD. The CDR3 is made up of 14 amino acids. V shed 6 bases, J shed 8 bases, and the junction held 8 bases outside the gene matches. This CDR3 is CAIRSSGTPDIQYF. The CDR3 coding sequence is TGTGCCATCAGATCTAGCGGGACCCCAGACATTCAGTACTTC.

V is TRBV5-1 and J is TRBJ2-1; no reliable D call. This CDR3 is built from 13 residues. Germline CDR1 SGHRS, CDR2 YFSETQ. Trimming shortened V by 2 bases and J by 7 bases, and 10 bases separated the two germline ends. The CDR3 sequence: CASSFRSGNEQFF. DNA of the CDR3: TGCGCCAGCAGCTTTCGTTCCGGGAATGAGCAGTTCTTC.

Only a few counts were recorded for this clone. The rearrangement links TRBV30 to TRBJ2-5, with D possibly TRBD2 on 5 matching bases. This CDR3 has 15 amino acids. V was clipped by 8 bases and J by 0 bases, with 19 bases between them. Germline assignment: CDR1 GTSNPN and CDR2 SVGIG (reference sequence). The CDR3 DNA sequence: TGTGCCGAAGGTACTGGGTCGGGGTACCAAGAGACCCAGTACTTC. Protein: CAEGTGSGYQETQYF.

The rearrangement uses TRBV7-3 and TRBJ2-5, with TRBD2 identical over 7 bases. This CDR3 is 15 amino acids long. The germline gives CDR1 SGHTA, CDR2 FQGTGA. J gave up 3 bases and V 6 bases, and 10 bases lay outside the gene matches. This CDR3 reads CASSLNLRGEETQYF. For the CDR3, the DNA is TGTGCCAGCAGTCTTAATTTACGGGGGGAAGAGACCCAGTACTTC.

J is TRBJ1-2 and V is TRBV10-3, with D perhaps TRBD1 (5 bases). With 3 bases removed from V and 7 bases from J, the gap between germline ends came to 12 bases. Germline loops: CDR1 ENHRY, CDR2 SYGVKD. This CDR3 has 13 amino acids. The CDR3 sequence: CAISDRDVRGYTF. CDR3 coding DNA: TGTGCCATCAGTGACAGGGATGTGCGTGGCTACACCTTC.

This clone was seen only a few times. This rearrangement joins TRBV2 to TRBJ1-1; D remains unclear. V lost 1 base, J lost 1 base, and 4 bases lay in between. This CDR3 is built from 13 residues. The germline CDR1 and CDR2 sequences are SNHLY and FYNNEI. The CDR3 sequence is CASSEGANTEAFF. CDR3 coding DNA: TGTGCCAGCAGTGAAGGGGCGAACACTGAAGCTTTCTTT. Together with reference TRBV2 and TRBJ1-1, the CDR3 gives the full variable domain: EPEVTQTPSHQVTQMGQEVILRCVPISNHLYFYWYRQILGQKVEFLVSFYNNEISEKSEIFDDQFSVERPDGSNFTLKIRSTKLEDSAMYFCASSEGANTEAFFGQGTRLTVV.

The chain recombines TRBV5-1 with TRBJ2-7; 7 bases agree with TRBD2. The germline gives CDR1 SGHRS, CDR2 YFSETQ. With V trimmed by 4 bases and J by 2 bases, 6 bases remained unmatched. The CDR3 has 14 amino acids. The CDR3 is CASSREGGTYEQYF. Written as DNA, the CDR3 is TGCGCCAGCAGCCGTGAGGGAGGGACCTACGAGCAGTACTTC.

In DNA, the CDR3 is TGTGCCAGCAGCTTAGTTGGACTAGCGAGTCCATACAATGAGCAGTTCTTC. This sequence encodes CASSLVGLASPYNEQFF. This chain uses TRBV7-2 with TRBJ2-1, with 9 nucleotides matching TRBD2. CDR1 is SGHTA, CDR2 FQGNSA, per germline. After removal of 1 base from V and 4 bases from J, the junction contained 8 bases not matched to a gene. The CDR3 length is 17 residues.

The V and J genes are TRBV28 and TRBJ1-2; D not resolved. The germline CDR1 and CDR2 sequences are MDHEN and SYDVKM. CDR3 length equals 15 residues. Trimming took 2 bases from V and 5 from J, leaving 15 bases between them. The CDR3 DNA follows: TGTGCCAGCAGTTTAGTAGGCAGAGATTCTTATGGCTACACCTTC. It codes for CASSLVGRDSYGYTF.

This clone has only a few counts. This chain connects TRBV27 to TRBJ2-1; 9 positions agree with TRBD2. In germline, CDR1 is MNHEY, CDR2 SMNVEV (reference sequence). This CDR3 comprises 15 residues. The J segment lost 5 bases and the V segment lost 5 bases, leaving 7 bases of the junction unmatched. The CDR3 sequence: CASSGAASGNNEQFF. The CDR3 nucleotides read TGTGCCAGCAGTGGGGCAGCTAGCGGGAACAATGAGCAGTTCTTC.

The chain uses TRBV15 and TRBJ1-1; TRBD1 might be the D (5 bases). This CDR3 spans 14 amino acids. CDR1 LNHNV and CDR2 YYDKDF come from the germline V gene (reference sequence). Trimming took 3 bases from V and 4 from J, leaving 12 bases between them. The CDR3 region is CATSRDTISTEAFF. CDR3 DNA sequence: TGTGCCACCAGCAGGGACACCATCAGCACTGAAGCTTTCTTT.

The V and J genes are TRBV5-4 and TRBJ1-5, with TRBD1 identical over 8 bases. In germline, CDR1 is SGHNT, CDR2 YYREEE (reference sequence). Trimming cost V 3 bases and J 2 bases; bases outside gene matches: 4. This CDR3 has 15 amino acids. In DNA form, the CDR3 reads TGTGCCAGCAGCTCAATGGGACAGGGCAATCAGCCCCAGCATTTT. It codes for CASSSMGQGNQPQHF. Based on the CDR3 plus reference TRBV5-4 and TRBJ1-5, the full variable domain is ETGVTQSPTHLIKTRGQQVTLRCSSQSGHNTVSWYQQALGQGPQFIFQYYREEENGRGNFPPRFSGLQFPNYSSELNVNALELDDSALYLCASSSMGQGNQPQHFGDGTRLSIL.

Written as DNA, the CDR3 is TGTGCCAGCACCCGGACTAGCGGAGGTGAGCAGTTCTTC. The encoded protein is CASTRTSGGEQFF. The rearrangement links TRBV6-5 to TRBJ2-1, with 10 bases fitting TRBD2. V shed 7 bases, J shed 9 bases, and the junction held 6 bases outside the gene matches. The CDR3 has 13 residues. CDR1 and CDR2 from the germline V gene are MNHEY and SVGAGI.

A few counts support this clone. In the same sample, other DNA sequences code for this CDR3. The V gene is TRBV18, the J gene TRBJ1-5; TRBD1 is a possible D gene (5 bases). V dropped 3 bases and J dropped 6 bases, with 12 bases sitting between them. The V gene's germline CDR1 is KGHSH and CDR2 LQKENI. The CDR3 is made up of 14 amino acids. In DNA form, the CDR3 reads TGTGCCAGCTCACCTGCTGGGGGTTCTCAGCCCCAGCATTTT. The encoded protein is CASSPAGGSQPQHF.

In its sample, this clone was seen a few times. The genes are TRBV11-2 and TRBJ1-2, with 7 bases lining up with TRBD1. Germline assignment: CDR1 SGHAT and CDR2 FQNNGV. J gave up 3 bases and V 5 bases, and 9 bases lay outside the gene matches. The CDR3 has 15 amino acids. CDR3 coding DNA: TGTGCCAGCAGCCCGACATACAGGGGCGACTATGGCTACACCTTC. Translation: CASSPTYRGDYGYTF.

This chain joins TRBV28 and TRBJ2-6; D gene uncertain. Germline CDR1 reads MDHEN; CDR2 reads SYDVKM. The CDR3 runs to 16 residues. V shed 2 bases and J shed 2 bases, with 10 bases lying between them. Here the CDR3 reads CASSLTLGPGANVLTF. DNA of the CDR3: TGTGCCAGCAGTTTAACGCTCGGACCTGGGGCCAACGTCCTGACTTTC.